The sequence of this TCR beta chain was determined in a study of spatial heterogeneity in lung cancer (dated by TCRdb to the late 2010s). For the wider study: Beta-chain transcripts were consistently detected in greater numbers than alpha-chain transcripts, which likely reflects a higher abundance of beta-chain transcripts. At surgery, both alpha and beta chains were TCR-sequenced in 200 to 250 tumor regions, over 61 matched nontumor lung samples and a few dozen PBMC samples. In the raw uncorrected reads, each unique combination of TCR and UMI appeared more than ten times on average. In non-small cell lung cancer, the study made a quantitative comparison of TCR alpha and beta repertoires among multiple tumor regions, matched nontumor lung and blood. Nonsynonymous mutation counts, determined by whole-exome sequencing of tumor tissue, were related to TCR repertoire features. General findings and caveats noted by the study authors: Ubiquitous expanded tumor TCRs showed up in blood more often at tumor resection than at routine follow-up. Additional single-cell paired TCR alpha and beta sequencing was considered necessary to confirm, at a functional level, the hypothesis that regional TCRs recognize regional mutations.

A remark on this clonotype: The antigen this receptor binds is unknown. The sample holds no much larger clone one base away, and base qualities are not on file.

This sample's time point label indicates: sample taken at primary tumor resection. TCR sequencing used whole RNA extracted from tumor and nontumor lung tissue, or from cryopreserved PBMC samples, without cell sorting. The donors were 70 or so patients from the lung TRACERx cohort who had early-stage, untreated non-small cell lung cancer. A patient was chosen for TCR sequencing only when enough RNA was available from at least two tumor regions. Inclusive of the bounding cysteine and phenylalanine, the CDR3 is 13 residues long. Only the CDR3 DNA stays, 39 bases, in frame from base 1. CDR1 ENHRY and CDR2 SYGVKD are derived from the germline V gene. The trim is 8 bases for V and 4 bases for J, with a gap of 15 bases between the germline ends. Libraries were constructed by 5' RACE. Sequencing was performed on a NextSeq 500. The TCR library protocol attached a unique molecular identifier to each TCR cDNA molecule to allow correction of PCR and sequencing errors. Per the authors' processing: Decombinator tools were used for TCR identification, UMI-based error correction and CDR3 extraction. TCRs above a frequency of 2 per 1,000, corresponding to the top 1% of the tumor frequency distribution, were defined as expanded. Renyi diversity was computed with the R vegan package after each repertoire had been subsampled 100 times to 5,000 TCRs. To build CDR3 similarity networks, amino acid triplet string-kernel similarity was used, and CDR3s were connected when their pairwise similarity was above 0.82. The public sequencing data were trimmed at Q25 with fastp and processed into clonotypes with MiXCR by TCRdb, which kept only in-frame beta chains. When rows share a CDR3 protein, they turn into one entry using the most common DNA and genes. TCRdb's processing, not the authors' own work, is the source of the V and J calls. The table for this sample lists tens of thousands of distinct CDR3 sequences; less than 6% of them were counted only once. Of the sample, 30% to 40% falls within the top ten clones.

The chain is assembled from TRBV10-3 and TRBJ2-7, with a tentative D gene TRBD1 over 6 matching bases. The sample here was PBMCs, taken at surgery. The receptor was derived from a male donor with early-stage non-small cell lung cancer. The DNA sequence is TGTGCCATCGTCGGGACATATCCATACGAGCAGTACTTC. It encodes CAIVGTYPYEQYF.